Here is one T cell receptor beta chain with its context. What this receptor recognizes is not known. No base-level quality is on record; no much larger clone is a single base apart. The 39 donors, aged 6 to 90 years, were systemically healthy Caucasian individuals from Russia. Each donor gave ten milliliters of peripheral blood, collected into EDTA-treated Vacutainer tubes. PBMCs were isolated by Ficoll-Paque density-gradient centrifugation, with at least 6 million obtained per sample. Total RNA, at least 6 micrograms per sample, was extracted from PBMCs with Trizol reagent. The percentages of naive CD45RAhigh/CD27high T cells were determined by flow cytometry on a PBMC aliquot from every donor. This sample is drawn from a study of blood T cells in healthy people across ages (dated by TCRdb to the mid-2010s). General notes on the study: Template switching captured roughly one uniquely barcoded TCR beta cDNA molecule per two T cells in model experiments. To avoid experimental bias, donors of different ages were distributed randomly across sequencing lanes. Using the same blood draw, the study looked at two additional independent replicas of 1 million unique cDNA reads for two donors, one aged 18 to 30 and the other aged 80 or older. Age-related changes in TCR beta repertoire diversity were measured in the study by deep sequencing normalized with unique cDNA molecular identifiers. The donors were split into four age groups: young (average 16 years), middle-aged (around 40), aged (approximately 60) and long-lived (under 90).

At the junction V is shortened by 2 bases and J by 11 bases, with 9 bases in between. Taken from cysteine to phenylalanine, the CDR3 has 11 residues. CDR3 DNA is the only sequence kept; it has 33 bases, read in frame from the first base. Reading the germline V gene (reference sequence) gives CDR1 LGHDT and CDR2 YNNKEL. The library was made by 5' RACE. The listed sequencing device is Illumina HiSeq 2500. A second roughly 7 to 11 cycle PCR used a sample-barcoded 5' primer and a J-beta primer mix. A template-switch 5' adaptor carrying 12 random nucleotides introduced a unique molecular identifier onto each TCR beta cDNA molecule. Each sample yielded at least 3 million CDR3-containing paired-end reads. First-strand cDNA synthesis was performed from all RNA using the Mint cDNA synthesis kit, with priming by a TRBC-specific oligonucleotide. All cDNA was treated with uracil-DNA glycosylase and then went through a first 18-cycle PCR with the universal primers M1SS and BC2_uni_R. The source study handled its data this way. For normalization, 1 million high-quality reads, each with a distinct molecular identifier, were randomly selected from each sample. Reads sharing molecular identifiers were discarded rather than binned into consensus sequences. CDR3 identification, clonotype clustering and error correction used MiTCR with a Q25 quality threshold and the strictest error-elimination algorithm. A nonparametric unseen species model with Euler transformation was used to estimate a lower bound on total TCR beta diversity. The public reads were reanalyzed by TCRdb: fastp trimming at Q25, MiXCR alignment, in-frame beta chains only. Rows merge per CDR3 protein into single entries with the most common DNA and genes. The V and J calls come from TCRdb's annotation, not from the publication. The sample records some 1.5 million distinct CDR3 sequences, 28% of which are singletons. The top ten constitute 7% to 9% of the sample.

Broad study findings and their caveats: The CMV infection status of donors was not known, potentially confounding age-related changes in expanded clonotypes. Observed TCR beta diversity per million T cells fell roughly linearly with age, and a significant reduction was already apparent by age roughly 40. Bulk unsorted PBMC profiling prevented conclusive comparison of naive and antigen-experienced compartments. Observed TCR beta diversity correlated strongly with the percentage of naive T cells measured by flow cytometry. Estimates of total diversity based on one million sequenced T cells were considered lower bounds and underestimates. The long-lived group showed more naive CD4+ T cells, fewer expanded clones and increased TCR diversity than the aged group, suggesting age selection.

In this chain, TRBV3-1 is recombined with TRBJ2-5, with no confidently assigned D gene. Sequencing input: blood. The clonotype originates from a woman aged 25 to 39 in good health. The CDR3 here reads CASSQRHEQYF. The DNA reads as follows: TGTGCCAGCAGCCAACGTCATGAGCAGTACTTC.